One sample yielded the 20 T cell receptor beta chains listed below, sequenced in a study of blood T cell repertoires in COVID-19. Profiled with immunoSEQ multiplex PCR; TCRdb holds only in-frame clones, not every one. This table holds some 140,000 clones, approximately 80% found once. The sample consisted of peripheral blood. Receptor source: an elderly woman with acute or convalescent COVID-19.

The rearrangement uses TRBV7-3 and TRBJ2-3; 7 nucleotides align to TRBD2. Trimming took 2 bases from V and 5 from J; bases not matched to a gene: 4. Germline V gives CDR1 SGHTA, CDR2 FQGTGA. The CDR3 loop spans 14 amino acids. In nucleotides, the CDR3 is TGTGCCAGCAGCTTATCGGCTAGCGGAGATACGCAGTATTTT. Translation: CASSLSASGDTQYF.

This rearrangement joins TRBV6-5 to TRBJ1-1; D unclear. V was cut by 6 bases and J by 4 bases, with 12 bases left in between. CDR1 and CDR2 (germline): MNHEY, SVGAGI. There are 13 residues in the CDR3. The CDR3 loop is CASSLPGGTEAFF. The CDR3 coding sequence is TGTGCCAGCAGCCTCCCCGGTGGCACTGAAGCTTTCTTT.

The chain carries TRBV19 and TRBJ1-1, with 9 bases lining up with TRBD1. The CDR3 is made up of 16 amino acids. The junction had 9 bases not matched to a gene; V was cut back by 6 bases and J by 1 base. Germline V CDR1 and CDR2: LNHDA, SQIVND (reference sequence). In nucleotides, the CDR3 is TGTGCCAGTAGCTCCTCACAGGGGGCGCGGAACACTGAAGCTTTCTTT. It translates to CASSSSQGARNTEAFF.

The CDR3 sequence is CASASVAVTGAGNTIYF. In nucleotides, the CDR3 is TGTGCTAGTGCCTCGGTAGCTGTAACGGGGGCTGGAAACACCATATATTTT. This sequence joins TRBV12-5 and TRBJ1-3; D is perhaps TRBD1 (5 bases). Germline loops: CDR1 LGHNT, CDR2 FRNRAP. Trimming took 7 bases from V and 2 from J, leaving 21 bases between them. This CDR3 has 17 amino acids.

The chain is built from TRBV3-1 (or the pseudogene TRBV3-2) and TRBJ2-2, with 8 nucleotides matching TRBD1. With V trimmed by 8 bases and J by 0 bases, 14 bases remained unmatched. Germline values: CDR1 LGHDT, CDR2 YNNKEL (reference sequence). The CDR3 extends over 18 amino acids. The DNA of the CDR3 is TGTGCCAGCCTCGGTGGAGGGACAGGATACTCGAACACCGGGGAGCTGTTTTTT. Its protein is CASLGGGTGYSNTGELFF.

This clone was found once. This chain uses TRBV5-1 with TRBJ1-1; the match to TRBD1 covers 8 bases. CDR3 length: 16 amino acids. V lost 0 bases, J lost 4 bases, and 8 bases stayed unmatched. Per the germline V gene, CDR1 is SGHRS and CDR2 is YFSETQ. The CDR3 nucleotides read TGCGCCAGCAGCTTGGGAGGGACAGGTCGTACCACTGAAGCTTTCTTT. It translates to CASSLGGTGRTTEAFF.

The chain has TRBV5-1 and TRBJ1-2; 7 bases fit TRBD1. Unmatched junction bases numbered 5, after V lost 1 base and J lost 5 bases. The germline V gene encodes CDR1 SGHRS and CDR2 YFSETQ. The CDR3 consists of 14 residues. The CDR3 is CASSLPMTGYGYTF. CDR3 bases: TGCGCCAGCAGCTTGCCCATGACAGGGTATGGCTACACCTTC.

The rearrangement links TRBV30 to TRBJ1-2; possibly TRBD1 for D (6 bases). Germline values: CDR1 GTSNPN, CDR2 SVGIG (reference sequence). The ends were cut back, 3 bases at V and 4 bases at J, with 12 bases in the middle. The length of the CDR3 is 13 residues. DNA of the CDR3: TGTGCCTGGAGCCCACAGGGCTTCTATGGCTACACCTTC. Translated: CAWSPQGFYGYTF.

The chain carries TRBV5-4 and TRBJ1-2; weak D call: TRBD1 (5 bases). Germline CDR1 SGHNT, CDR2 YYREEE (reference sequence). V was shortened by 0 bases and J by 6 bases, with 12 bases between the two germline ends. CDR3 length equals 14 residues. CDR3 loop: CASSLVEGRDGYTF. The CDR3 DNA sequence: TGTGCCAGCAGCTTGGTGGAGGGGAGGGATGGCTACACCTTC.

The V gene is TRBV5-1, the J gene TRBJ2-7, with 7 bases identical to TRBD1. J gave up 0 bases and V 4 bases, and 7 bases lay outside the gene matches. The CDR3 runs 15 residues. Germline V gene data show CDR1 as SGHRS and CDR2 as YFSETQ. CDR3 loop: CASSDPGQYSYEQYF. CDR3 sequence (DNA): TGCGCCAGCAGCGACCCGGGACAGTACTCCTACGAGCAGTACTTC. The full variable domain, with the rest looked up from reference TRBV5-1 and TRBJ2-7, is KAGVTQTPRYLIKTRGQQVTLSCSPISGHRSVSWYQQTPGQGLQFLFEYFSETQRNKGNFPGRFSGRQFSNSRSEMNVSTLELGDSALYLCASSDPGQYSYEQYFGPGTRLTVT.

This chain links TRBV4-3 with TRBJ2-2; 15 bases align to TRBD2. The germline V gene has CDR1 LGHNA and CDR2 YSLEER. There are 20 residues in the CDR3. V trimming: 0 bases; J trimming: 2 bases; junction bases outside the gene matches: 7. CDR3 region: CASSQDSVGLAGGNTGELFF. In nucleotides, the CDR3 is TGCGCCAGCAGCCAAGATTCTGTGGGACTAGCGGGGGGAAACACCGGGGAGCTGTTTTTT.

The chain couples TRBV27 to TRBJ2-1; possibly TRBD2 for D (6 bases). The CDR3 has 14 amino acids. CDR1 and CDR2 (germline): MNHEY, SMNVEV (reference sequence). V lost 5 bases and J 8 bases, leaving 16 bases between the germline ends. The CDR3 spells CASSPTRRGYEQFF. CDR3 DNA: TGTGCCAGCAGTCCAACCCGGAGGGGCTATGAGCAGTTCTTC.

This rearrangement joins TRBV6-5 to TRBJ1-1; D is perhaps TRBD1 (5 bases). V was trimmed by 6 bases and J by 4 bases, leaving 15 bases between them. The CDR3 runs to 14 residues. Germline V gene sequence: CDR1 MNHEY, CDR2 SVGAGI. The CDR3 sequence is CASRRGGSGTEAFF. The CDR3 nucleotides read TGTGCCAGCAGACGCGGGGGGTCAGGCACTGAAGCTTTCTTT.

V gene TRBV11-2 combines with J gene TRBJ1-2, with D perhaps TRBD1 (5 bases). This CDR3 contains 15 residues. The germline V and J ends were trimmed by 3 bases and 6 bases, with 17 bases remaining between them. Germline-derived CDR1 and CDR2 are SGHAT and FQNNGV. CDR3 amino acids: CASSFSGAGRNGYTF. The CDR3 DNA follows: TGTGCCAGCAGCTTTTCCGGGGCCGGGAGGAATGGCTACACCTTC.

The DNA of the CDR3 is TGTGCCAGCAGCCCCCCTGTACAAGAGACCCAGTACTTC. As protein: CASSPPVQETQYF. The chain is built from TRBV7-8 and TRBJ2-5; D is uncertain. The CDR3 runs 13 residues. CDR1 and CDR2 from the germline V gene are SGHVS and FQNEAQ. Trimming removed 5 bases from V and 2 bases from J, with 9 bases in between.

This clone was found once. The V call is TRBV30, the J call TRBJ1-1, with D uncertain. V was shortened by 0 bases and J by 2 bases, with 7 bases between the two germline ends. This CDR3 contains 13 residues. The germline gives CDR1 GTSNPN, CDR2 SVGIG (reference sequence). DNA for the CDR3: TGTGCCTGGAGTGTAGATAGAAACACTGAAGCTTTCTTT. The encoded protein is CAWSVDRNTEAFF.

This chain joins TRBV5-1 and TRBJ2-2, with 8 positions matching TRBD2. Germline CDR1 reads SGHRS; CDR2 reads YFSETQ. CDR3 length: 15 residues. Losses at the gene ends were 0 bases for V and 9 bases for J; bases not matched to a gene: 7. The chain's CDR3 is CASSLGVSGARELFF. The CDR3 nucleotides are TGCGCCAGCAGCTTGGGAGTTAGCGGGGCCCGGGAGCTGTTTTTT. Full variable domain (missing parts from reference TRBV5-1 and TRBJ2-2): KAGVTQTPRYLIKTRGQQVTLSCSPISGHRSVSWYQQTPGQGLQFLFEYFSETQRNKGNFPGRFSGRQFSNSRSEMNVSTLELGDSALYLCASSLGVSGARELFFGEGSRLTVL.

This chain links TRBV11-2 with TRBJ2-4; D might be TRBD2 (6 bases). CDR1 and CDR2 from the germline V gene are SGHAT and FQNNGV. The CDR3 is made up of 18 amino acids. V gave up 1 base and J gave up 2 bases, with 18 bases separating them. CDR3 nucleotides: TGTGCCAGCAGCTTAGCGGGGGTTATCGGGGAAACCAAAAACATTCAGTACTTC. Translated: CASSLAGVIGETKNIQYF.

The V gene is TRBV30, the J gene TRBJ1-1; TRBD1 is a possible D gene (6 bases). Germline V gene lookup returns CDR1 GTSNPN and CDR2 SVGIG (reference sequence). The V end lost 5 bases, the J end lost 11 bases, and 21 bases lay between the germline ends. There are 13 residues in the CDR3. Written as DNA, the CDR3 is TGTGCCTGGGGGGACACCACTGCCCCAGCGGCTTTCTTT. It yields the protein CAWGDTTAPAAFF.

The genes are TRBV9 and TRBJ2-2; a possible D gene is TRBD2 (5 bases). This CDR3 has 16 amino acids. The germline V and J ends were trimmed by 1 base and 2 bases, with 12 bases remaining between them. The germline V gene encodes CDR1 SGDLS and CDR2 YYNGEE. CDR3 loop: CASSVSSVLNTGELFF. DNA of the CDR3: TGTGCCAGCAGCGTAAGTAGCGTTCTTAACACCGGGGAGCTGTTTTTT.